This TCR beta chain is drawn from a study of identifying expanded T cells in peripheral blood. Study conclusions and caveats: Roughly two-week clone count variance significantly increased as total template count grew. Technical replicates showed about 1.1 changed clones; two weeks about 16; four weeks 19.

Germline-derived CDR1 and CDR2 are SNHLY and FYNNEI. Trimming cost V 7 bases and J 3 bases, with 10 bases left between them. The CDR3 contains 14 residues. Using immunoSEQ multiplex PCR, the repertoire was profiled, and TCRdb retains in-frame clones only, with some absent. The repertoire holds over 85,000 clones, with about nine tenths as singletons. No infections or other immune events were documented during collection. Remarks on this clone: Its antigen remains unidentified.

The chain combines TRBV2 with TRBJ2-6, with unresolved D. Sequences were obtained from blood. The receptor was isolated from a person aged 18 to 70 in good health. DNA for the CDR3: TGTGCCAGCAACCCCCCCGGTGGGGCCAACGTCCTGACTTTC. This translates into CASNPPGGANVLTF.